This TCR beta chain was sequenced during a study of T-cell reconstitution after alpha-beta-depleted transplantation in children. On this clonotype itself: A read error is possible here, since a much larger clone lies one base away. In this CDR3 the conserved last residue, phenylalanine or tryptophan, is missing, so a read error is likely.

As it was prepared, the TCRbeta library received unique molecular identifiers. Via MiXCR, TCRdb re-called the PCR reads, giving one row per CDR3 protein. The sample has 200,000 to 300,000 distinct CDR3 sequences, approximately 12% seen once. Between the trimmed V and J ends, which lost 0 bases and 2 bases, there was a span of 15 bases. Germline loops: CDR1 SQVTM, CDR2 ANQGSEA. The CDR3 extends over 16 amino acids. This sequence originates from a human donor who donated a stem cell graft to a child with acute lymphoblastic leukemia. V and J are TRBV29-1 and TRBJ2-3; D call uncertain. Specimen: PBMCs from the stem cell graft donor, collected from the stem cell graft. CDR3 residues: CSVEDLGTQLTDTQYL. CDR3 coding DNA: TGCAGCGTTGAAGATCTAGGCACTCAGCTCACAGATACGCAGTATCTT.